This T cell receptor beta chain was recorded in a study of T cell responses to AZD1222 COVID-19 vaccine. The overall study: Second-dose schedules of about 4 or about 12 weeks were combined.

About this clone itself: Its antigen is as yet unknown. The same CDR3 also results from other DNA sequences found in this sample.

Study results and caveats: Vaccine-associated CD4 TCRs ranged over spike, dominating at 160-218 and 743-854.

Assay: immunoSEQ multiplex PCR; the TCRdb copy retains only in-frame clones and omits some. The data show 95,000 to 150,000 clones, with under 90% seen just once and 7.7% held by the top ten. Trimming removed 2 bases at V and 1 base at J, with 5 bases between. The CDR3 length is 13 residues. Germline CDR1 and CDR2: SGHRS and YFSETQ. The TCR was taken from an adult in good health. The sequencing used peripheral blood, collected on day 0 of AZD1222 vaccination. V is TRBV5-1 and J is TRBJ2-3; D not certain. CDR3 sequence (DNA): TGCGCCAGCAGCTTCGGCGGCACAGATACGCAGTATTTT. This gives the protein CASSFGGTDTQYF. Drawing the rest from reference TRBV5-1 and TRBJ2-3, the complete variable domain is KAGVTQTPRYLIKTRGQQVTLSCSPISGHRSVSWYQQTPGQGLQFLFEYFSETQRNKGNFPGRFSGRQFSNSRSEMNVSTLELGDSALYLCASSFGGTDTQYFGPGTRLTVL.